Given below is one T cell receptor beta chain in context. The germline gives CDR1 SGHRS, CDR2 YFSETQ. The CDR3 sequence is 16 residues long. V was pared by 0 bases and J by 3 bases, with 4 bases of the junction left unmatched. In the original analysis: From reference gene primer amplification, estimates of nucleated cell counts were derived. Assay: immunoSEQ multiplex PCR; the TCRdb copy retains only in-frame clones and omits some. That table supplies the V and J calls and clone size; D and trimming were determined from the DNA. The table records approximately 170,000 clones, 81% of them present only once. This entry is derived from a study of blood T cell repertoires in COVID-19. The wider study: The origin of the acute and convalescent COVID-19 samples was the United States, Italy and Spain. From T cells, B-cell-depleted T cells, or PBMCs came the material, which was cDNA or gDNA.

This TCR derives from a man aged 55 to 70 with active or convalescent COVID-19. The J gene is TRBJ2-5, the V gene TRBV5-1, with 11 bases identical to TRBD2. The source material was peripheral blood. The CDR3 DNA follows: TGCGCCAGCAGCTTGGTTCCTAGCGGGAGGAAAGAGACCCAGTACTTC. This translates into CASSLVPSGRKETQYF.